Following are 18 T cell receptor beta chains from one sample sequenced in a study of regulatory T cells in long-lasting Graves disease. Researchers made TCR beta libraries by using iRepertoire HTBI primers and running Arm-PCR on CDR3 regions. TCRdb used MiXCR to reprocess the multiplex PCR reads, holding one entry per CDR3 protein. The sample lists 520,000 or so distinct CDR3 sequences; 12% were seen once. Stated time point: newly diagnosed GD, antithyroid drugs for less than 3 months. The authors made the TCR library using RNA they extracted from PBMCs. These records were also assigned to another study, of T cells in Graves' hyperthyroidism and ophthalmopathy.

The starting material was peripheral blood mononuclear cells (PBMCs), obtained at new diagnosis, from a patient treated with antithyroid drugs. The receptors here all came from a woman aged 25 to 39 with Graves disease.

This clonotype was found many times. The CDR3 DNA follows: TGTGCCAGCAGCTTAGGGTCGGGGTACATGAACACTGAAGCTTTCTTT. Its protein is CASSLGSGYMNTEAFF. The chain employs TRBV27 and TRBJ1-1, with unresolved D. Germline lookup yields CDR1 MNHEY and CDR2 SMNVEV (reference sequence). The V gene lost 6 bases and the J gene lost 0 bases, with 17 bases spanning the gap. CDR3 length: 16 amino acids.

This clonotype was seen at least ten times. The J gene is TRBJ2-2, the V gene TRBV11-2; 7 nucleotides agree with TRBD2. The germline gives CDR1 SGHAT, CDR2 FQNNGV. J gave up 4 bases and V 4 bases, and 6 bases lay outside the gene matches. CDR3 length equals 15 residues. The CDR3, as DNA: TGTGCCAGCAGCTGGGGACTAAGATCCACCGGGGAGCTGTTTTTT. This gives the protein CASSWGLRSTGELFF.

The V call is TRBV2, the J call TRBJ2-7; tentative D call: TRBD2 (5 bases). V lost 4 bases to trimming and J lost 1 base, with 11 bases between them. This CDR3 has 14 amino acids. Per the germline V gene, CDR1 is SNHLY and CDR2 is FYNNEI. The CDR3 protein is CASSGERFSYEQYF. Here the CDR3 DNA reads TGTGCCAGCAGTGGGGAGAGATTTTCCTACGAGCAGTACTTC.

The V gene is TRBV5-6, the J gene TRBJ1-5; a possible D gene is TRBD1 (6 bases). Trimming pared 1 base from V and 7 bases from J, leaving 12 bases between. Germline-derived CDR1 and CDR2 are SGHDT and YYEEEE. CDR3 size: 14 residues. DNA of the CDR3: TGTGCCAGCAGCTTGCCAGGGGAAGGGCAGCCCCAGCATTTT. It specifies CASSLPGEGQPQHF.

This clonotype has a handful of counts. One end of the junction varies from germline; a read error may be responsible. This chain's CDR3 is CASSPQPSGDTDAQYF. CDR3 in DNA: TGCGCCAGCAGCCCCCAGCCTAGCGGGGACACAGATGCGCAGTATTTT. This chain connects TRBV5-1 to TRBJ2-3; the match to TRBD2 covers 9 bases. The CDR3 has 16 amino acids. The germline V gene encodes CDR1 SGHRS and CDR2 YFSETQ.

This clonotype was picked up a small number of times. The gene calls are TRBV18 and TRBJ2-2, with a weak D call TRBD1 (6 bases). This CDR3 is 17 amino acids long. Trimming took 1 base from V and 4 from J, leaving 16 bases between them. CDR1 and CDR2 (germline): KGHSH, LQKENI. CDR3: CASSPRRQGWSTGELFF. The CDR3 coding sequence is TGTGCCAGCTCACCACGAAGGCAGGGGTGGAGCACCGGGGAGCTGTTTTTT.

The rearrangement joins TRBV7-3 to TRBJ2-3; 13 nucleotides align to TRBD2. The CDR3 has 15 residues. Per the germline V gene, CDR1 is SGHTA and CDR2 is FQGTGA. The ends lost 3 bases at V and 6 bases at J; junction bases unmatched: 3. The CDR3, as DNA: TGTGCCAGCAGCTTCGGGACTAGCGGGGCGGATACGCAGTATTTT. The encoded protein is CASSFGTSGADTQYF.

As to this clonotype: Since a much larger clone is just one base distant, this may be a read error. This sequence joins TRBV7-2 and TRBJ2-3; D may correspond to TRBD1 or TRBD2 (5 bases each). V dropped 6 bases and J dropped 6 bases, with 16 bases sitting between them. This CDR3 contains 14 residues. Germline CDR1 is SGHTA and CDR2 is FQGNSA. The CDR3 reads CASRTRGVGDTQYF. The DNA of the CDR3 is TGTGCCAGCAGAACAAGGGGAGTTGGGGATACGCAGTATTTT.

This clonotype was recorded at least ten times. The V gene is TRBV11-2, the J gene TRBJ1-2, with D tentatively TRBD1 (5 bases). The V end lost 1 base, the J end lost 6 bases, and 9 bases lay between the germline ends. This CDR3 spans 13 amino acids. CDR1 is SGHAT and CDR2 is FQNNGV in the germline V gene. This CDR3 is CASSLVAGNGYTF. In DNA form, the CDR3 reads TGTGCCAGCAGCTTAGTGGCAGGGAATGGCTACACCTTC.

The rearrangement uses TRBV19 and TRBJ2-7; D might be TRBD2 (7 bases). CDR3 length: 15 amino acids. The germline gives CDR1 LNHDA, CDR2 SQIVND (reference sequence). The V gene lost 9 bases and the J gene lost 3 bases, with 21 bases spanning the gap. CDR3 DNA: TGTGCCAGGGGGGGGGGACATGAAAAGGACTACGAGCAGTACTTC. Its protein is CARGGGHEKDYEQYF.

Many counts were recorded for this clonotype. CDR3 nucleotides: TGCAGTGCTAGAGGAAACAGGGGGCGCGGTGAAGCTTTCTTT. Its translation is CSARGNRGRGEAFF. This sequence joins TRBV20-1 and TRBJ1-1, with TRBD1 matching over 9 bases. The germline CDR1 and CDR2 sequences are DFQATT and SNEGSKA (reference sequence). There are 14 residues in the CDR3. V shed 1 base and J 7 bases; nucleotides not matched to a gene: 7.

This clonotype was recorded many times. The CDR3, as DNA: TGCGCCAGCAGCACAAAGCCTACCGGGACATACACCGGGGAGCTGTTTTTT. Translation: CASSTKPTGTYTGELFF. V is TRBV4-1 and J is TRBJ2-2, with a possible D match to TRBD1 (6 bases). The germline V gene has CDR1 MGHRA and CDR2 YSYEKL. There are 17 residues in the CDR3. The ends were cut back, 5 bases at V and 3 bases at J, with 19 bases in the middle.

This sequence joins TRBV14 and TRBJ2-2; TRBD2 matches at 11 bases. CDR1 and CDR2 from the germline V gene are SGHDN and FVKESK. The CDR3 is 15 residues long. The trim removed 3 bases at V and 5 bases at J, leaving 2 bases unmatched. CDR3 coding DNA: TGTGCCAGCAGCCAGGTAGCGGGAGGGACCGGGGAGCTGTTTTTT. This codes for CASSQVAGGTGELFF.

This clonotype came up a few times. The V and J genes are TRBV3-1 and TRBJ2-4, with D maybe TRBD1 (5 bases). This CDR3 has 17 amino acids. Per germline, CDR1 LGHDT and CDR2 YNNKEL (reference sequence). Trimming pared 1 base from V and 8 bases from J, leaving 21 bases between. For the CDR3, the DNA is TGTGCCAGCAGCCAAGGGCAGGGCAGTGGGTGGGCGGACATTCAGTACTTC. It translates to CASSQGQGSGWADIQYF.

The chain couples TRBV11-2 to TRBJ2-2; 7 positions agree with TRBD1. This CDR3 is built from 15 residues. V dropped 2 bases and J dropped 5; count of bases not matched to a gene: 5. Germline lookup yields CDR1 SGHAT and CDR2 FQNNGV. In DNA form, the CDR3 reads TGTGCCAGCAGCTTACTTACAGGGGTTACCGGGGAGCTGTTTTTT. It encodes CASSLLTGVTGELFF.

The chain couples TRBV7-2 to TRBJ1-2; weak D call: TRBD1 (6 bases). The germline CDR1 and CDR2 sequences are SGHTA and FQGNSA. V lost 3 bases to trimming and J lost 6 bases, with 20 bases between them. The CDR3 has 16 amino acids. The CDR3 loop is CASSFFTLGGLNGYTF. CDR3 DNA sequence: TGTGCCAGCAGCTTCTTCACGCTTGGGGGGCTTAATGGCTACACCTTC.

This clonotype was counted at least ten times. The genes are TRBV28 and TRBJ1-2, with D possibly being TRBD1 (5 bases). From germline, CDR1 is MDHEN and CDR2 SYDVKM. There are 15 residues in the CDR3. V lost 4 bases to trimming and J lost 2 bases, with 14 bases between them. CDR3 coding DNA: TGTGCCAGCAGTTCGGGGGACCCAATCAACTATGGCTACACCTTC. It yields the protein CASSSGDPINYGYTF.

Concerning this clonotype: One junction end does not reproduce the germline sequence, and a read error may be involved. The chain couples TRBV10-2 to TRBJ1-2; D perhaps matches TRBD1 (6 bases). Germline V CDR1 and CDR2: WSHSY, SAAADI. The CDR3 totals 12 residues. The CDR3 here is CASRTGNYGHTF. The CDR3 DNA is TGCGCCAGCAGGACAGGCAACTATGGCCACACCTTC.